These 23 T cell receptor beta chains were sequenced from one sample in a study of blood T cells in healthy people across ages. PCR was performed a second time for roughly 7 to 11 cycles using a sample-barcoded 5' primer and a J-beta primer mix. Using its own MiXCR run on the 5' RACE reads, TCRdb lists one record per CDR3 protein. Among more than 1.4 million distinct CDR3 sequences listed, roughly 40% were seen once. Sequencing used blood. These receptors originate from a young woman in good health.

The V call is TRBV28, the J call TRBJ2-5; no reliable D call. Germline loops: CDR1 MDHEN, CDR2 SYDVKM. V was shortened by 2 bases and J by 5 bases, with 9 bases between the two germline ends. CDR3 length: 13 amino acids. CDR3 nucleotide sequence: TGTGCCAGCAGTTTAGGTACCCCGGAGACCCAGTACTTC. It yields the protein CASSLGTPETQYF.

The chain recombines TRBV10-3 with TRBJ2-1, with D unresolved. The V gene lost 0 bases and the J gene lost 3 bases, with 3 bases spanning the gap. Germline V gene data show CDR1 as ENHRY and CDR2 as SYGVKD. The CDR3 runs 13 residues. The CDR3 nucleotides read TGTGCCATCAGTGAGTCGAGCTACAATGAGCAGTTCTTC. Translated, it gives CAISESSYNEQFF.

V and J are TRBV20-1 and TRBJ1-4, with TRBD1 as a possible D gene (6 bases). This CDR3 is 12 amino acids long. V shed 5 bases and J shed 8 bases, with 12 bases lying between them. In germline, CDR1 is DFQATT, CDR2 SNEGSKA (reference sequence). The CDR3 coding sequence is TGCAGTGCTTTCGGGACAACCGAAAAACTGTTTTTT. Residues: CSAFGTTEKLFF.

This clonotype occurred a few times. The chain uses TRBV18 and TRBJ2-4, with TRBD1 as a possible D gene (6 bases). The CDR3 spans 15 residues. The germline V gene has CDR1 KGHSH and CDR2 LQKENI. Deletions cut 2 bases from V and 4 bases from J, with 12 bases between. The CDR3 DNA reads as TGTGCCAGCTCACCAGAGGGCAGGGGAAAAAACATTCAGTACTTC. Residues: CASSPEGRGKNIQYF.

CDR3 region: CASSAQVGVSGGYTF. DNA of the CDR3: TGTGCCAGCAGCGCACAAGTGGGGGTCTCGGGGGGCTACACCTTC. This chain links TRBV7-6 with TRBJ1-2; maybe TRBD1 (5 bases). Trimming removed 5 bases from V and 8 bases from J, with 21 bases in between. The CDR3 spans 15 residues. The germline gives CDR1 SGHVS, CDR2 FNYEAQ.

This clonotype has a handful of counts. The gene calls are TRBV4-1 and TRBJ2-7; tentative D call: TRBD2 (7 bases). Deletions cut 0 bases from V and 3 bases from J, with 15 bases between. CDR1 is MGHRA, CDR2 YSYEKL, per germline. The length of the CDR3 is 16 residues. The CDR3 is CASSQDPPGGYYEQYF. The DNA for the CDR3 is TGCGCCAGCAGCCAAGACCCACCGGGGGGCTACTACGAGCAGTACTTC.

This chain connects TRBV28 to TRBJ2-4, with a tentative D call TRBD1 (6 bases). This CDR3 comprises 13 residues. Germline lookup yields CDR1 MDHEN and CDR2 SYDVKM. The V end lost 6 bases, the J end lost 13 bases, and 19 bases lay between the germline ends. CDR3 bases: TGTGCCAGCAGCGACACAGGGTTTGTAGAGCAGTACTTC. It specifies CASSDTGFVEQYF.

The genes are TRBV12-3 or TRBV12-4 and TRBJ2-4; D possibly uses TRBD1 or TRBD2 (6 bases each). V was pared by 6 bases and J by 13 bases, with 19 bases between. This CDR3 has 13 amino acids. CDR3 loop: CASRPQGREEQYF. CDR3 sequence (DNA): TGTGCCAGCAGGCCCCAGGGGCGGGAAGAGCAGTACTTC.

This clonotype was observed a handful of times. The chain uses TRBV6-6 and TRBJ2-3; the D is unclear. CDR3 length equals 14 residues. V lost 4 bases, J lost 5 bases, and 13 bases lay in between. The germline CDR1 and CDR2 sequences are MNHNY and SVGAGI (reference sequence). CDR3 amino acids: CASSFGQLGDTQYF. As DNA, the CDR3 is TGTGCCAGCAGTTTCGGCCAGCTAGGAGATACGCAGTATTTT.

The chain couples TRBV29-1 to TRBJ1-2; D perhaps matches TRBD1 (5 bases). CDR3 length: 14 amino acids. Germline CDR1 reads SQVTM; CDR2 reads ANQGSEA. The V end was cut by 7 bases, the J end by 0 bases, with 15 bases between. CDR3 in DNA: TGCAGCGCTACACAGGCGCCCTCTAACTATGGCTACACCTTC. Residues: CSATQAPSNYGYTF. Combining the CDR3 with reference TRBV29-1 and TRBJ1-2 gives the whole variable domain SAVISQKPSRDICQRGTSLTIQCQVDSQVTMMFWYRQQPGQSLTLIATANQGSEATYESGFVIDKFPISRPNLTFSTLTVSNMSPEDSSIYLCSATQAPSNYGYTFGSGTRLTVV.

The rearrangement joins TRBV4-1 to TRBJ1-5; TRBD1 might be the D (5 bases). This CDR3 comprises 14 residues. The V end lost 9 bases, the J end lost 0 bases, and 12 bases lay between the germline ends. Germline lookup yields CDR1 MGHRA and CDR2 YSYEKL. The CDR3 reads CASSRGSSNQPQHF. For the CDR3, the DNA is TGCGCCAGTTCAAGGGGATCTAGCAATCAGCCCCAGCATTTT.

Comment on this clonotype: Relative to the germline gene, one junction end is altered; a read error may explain this. The gene calls are TRBV6-5 and TRBJ2-3; tentative D call: TRBD2 (6 bases). The germline V gene encodes CDR1 MNHEY and CDR2 SVGAGI. The CDR3 covers 16 residues. The CDR3 region has the DNA TGTGCCAGCAGTCACTCGGAGGGCCCTAGCACAGATACGCAGTATTTT. Encoded protein: CASSHSEGPSTDTQYF.

The chain combines TRBV5-1 with TRBJ2-5; no firm D call. CDR3 length equals 16 residues. Trimming pared 4 bases from V and 2 bases from J, leaving 18 bases between. Germline V CDR1 and CDR2: SGHRS, YFSETQ. The DNA for the CDR3 is TGCGCCAGCAGCCCAGGCGACGGGTCAGAACAAGAGACCCAGTACTTC. Encoded protein: CASSPGDGSEQETQYF.

Of note for this clonotype: At one end the junction does not follow the germline gene, possibly because of a read error. The chain has TRBV27 and TRBJ1-5; D unclear. The CDR3 totals 15 residues. Germline V CDR1 and CDR2: MNHEY, SMNVEV (reference sequence). CDR3 coding DNA: TGTACCAGCACCCCGAGACCGGGAGGCAATCAGCCCCAGCATTTT. Translation: CTSTPRPGGNQPQHF.

In DNA form, the CDR3 reads TGTGCCACCAGCACTTTTACAGATCCCCTGCCCAACACCTTC. It translates to CATSTFTDPLPNTF. The J gene is TRBJ1-2, the V gene TRBV15; D not certain. The germline V and J ends were trimmed by 4 bases and 12 bases, with 21 bases remaining between them. The germline CDR1 and CDR2 sequences are LNHNV and YYDKDF (reference sequence). The CDR3 extends over 14 amino acids.

This chain connects TRBV20-1 to TRBJ1-1; weak D call: TRBD1 (5 bases). The V end was cut by 6 bases, the J end by 4 bases, with 18 bases between. Germline CDR1 and CDR2: DFQATT and SNEGSKA (reference sequence). The CDR3 totals 14 residues. In nucleotides, the CDR3 is TGCAGTGCAGATATAGGAAAGGGGCGCACTGAAGCTTTCTTT. It specifies CSADIGKGRTEAFF.

The chain combines TRBV11-3 with TRBJ2-7; 9 bases align to TRBD1. Germline V lookup: CDR1 SGHNT, CDR2 YENEEA. V shed 1 base, J shed 5 bases, and the junction held 6 bases outside the gene matches. There are 15 residues in the CDR3. CDR3 amino acids: CASSLGGTGMDEQYF. The CDR3 DNA reads as TGTGCCAGCAGCTTAGGCGGGACAGGGATGGACGAGCAGTACTTC. Full variable domain (rest looked up from reference TRBV11-3 and TRBJ2-7): EAGVVQSPRYKIIEKKQPVAFWCNPISGHNTLYWYLQNLGQGPELLIRYENEEAVDDSQLPKDRFSAERLKGVDSTLKIQPAELGDSAVYLCASSLGGTGMDEQYFGPGTRLTVT.

The sample holds a few counts of this clonotype. V usage is TRBV12-3 or TRBV12-4 and J usage is TRBJ2-7; perhaps TRBD2 as D (5 bases). With 5 bases removed from V and 1 base from J, the gap between germline ends came to 12 bases. The CDR3 sequence is 14 residues long. As DNA, the CDR3 is TGTGCCAGCAGTAACGGACTTAATTCCTACGAGCAGTACTTC. Translated, it gives CASSNGLNSYEQYF.

A note on this clonotype: A read error may produce the germline difference seen at one junction end. CDR3 sequence: CASSLAGASSNQSQHF. CDR3 nucleotide sequence: TGTGCCAGCAGCTTGGCAGGGGCGAGTAGCAATCAGTCCCAGCATTTT. The chain joins TRBV5-6 to TRBJ1-5; tentative D call: TRBD1 (6 bases). The CDR3 covers 16 residues. Germline CDR1 SGHDT, CDR2 YYEEEE.

This clonotype was detected only a few times. J is TRBJ1-4 and V is TRBV7-8; D perhaps matches TRBD1 (5 bases). There are 16 residues in the CDR3. The germline CDR1 and CDR2 sequences are SGHVS and FQNEAQ. Trimming cost V 5 bases and J 0 bases, with 13 bases left between them. CDR3 sequence reads: CASSGRQSATNEKLFF. The DNA for the CDR3 is TGTGCCAGCAGCGGACGACAGAGTGCAACTAATGAAAAACTGTTTTTT. Combining the CDR3 with reference TRBV7-8 and TRBJ1-4 gives the whole variable domain GAGVSQSPRYKVAKRGQDVALRCDPISGHVSLFWYQQALGQGPEFLTYFQNEAQLDKSGLPSDRFFAERPEGSVSTLKIQRTQQEDSAVYLCASSGRQSATNEKLFFGSGTQLSVL.

This clonotype was detected many times. The chain links TRBV5-5 to TRBJ2-7; no definite D call. From germline, CDR1 is SGHKS and CDR2 YYEKEE (reference sequence). The CDR3 is 11 residues long. V lost 2 bases, J lost 6 bases, and 6 bases lay in between. The CDR3 DNA follows: TGTGCCAGCAGCTTCGGGCTCGAGCAGTACTTC. This translates into CASSFGLEQYF. Based on the CDR3 plus reference TRBV5-5 and TRBJ2-7, the full variable domain is DAGVTQSPTHLIKTRGQQVTLRCSPISGHKSVSWYQQVLGQGPQFIFQYYEKEERGRGNFPDRFSARQFPNYSSELNVNALLLGDSALYLCASSFGLEQYFGPGTRLTVT.

The V gene is TRBV10-1, the J gene TRBJ1-4; D not certain. Looked up from germline, CDR1 is WNHNN and CDR2 is SYGVQD (reference sequence). The CDR3 contains 13 residues. Trimming shortened V by 3 bases and J by 6 bases, and 8 bases separated the two germline ends. CDR3 sequence reads: CASSDPVDEKLFF. The CDR3 DNA follows: TGCGCCAGCAGTGACCCGGTCGATGAAAAACTGTTTTTT.

CDR3 protein: CASSYSSGSKEQYF. CDR3 nucleotide sequence: TGTGCCAGCAGTTACTCAAGCGGCTCAAAGGAGCAGTACTTC. This rearrangement joins TRBV6-5 to TRBJ2-7; TRBD2 might be the D (5 bases). The germline V gene encodes CDR1 MNHEY and CDR2 SVGAGI. V shed 0 bases and J shed 7 bases, with 13 bases lying between them. The CDR3 extends over 14 amino acids.